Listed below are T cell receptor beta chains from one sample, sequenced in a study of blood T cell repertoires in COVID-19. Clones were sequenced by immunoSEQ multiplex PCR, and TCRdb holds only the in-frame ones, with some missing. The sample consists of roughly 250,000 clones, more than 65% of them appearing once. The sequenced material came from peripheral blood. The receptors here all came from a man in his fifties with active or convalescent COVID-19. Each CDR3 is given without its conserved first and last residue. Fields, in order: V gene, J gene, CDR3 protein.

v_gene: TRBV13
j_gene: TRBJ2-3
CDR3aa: ASSLEVAGGTDTQY

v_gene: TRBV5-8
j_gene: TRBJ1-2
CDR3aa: ASSLGQVYYGYT

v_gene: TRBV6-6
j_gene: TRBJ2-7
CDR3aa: ASSYAGGSYEQY

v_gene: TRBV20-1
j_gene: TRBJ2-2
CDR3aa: SASPGTSGGTNTGELF

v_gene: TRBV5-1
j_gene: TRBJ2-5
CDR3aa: ASSFQAGDQETQY

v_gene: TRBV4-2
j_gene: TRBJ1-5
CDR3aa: ASSQEGGSNQPQH

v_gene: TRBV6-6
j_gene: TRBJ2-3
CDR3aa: ASRVAGGTDTQY

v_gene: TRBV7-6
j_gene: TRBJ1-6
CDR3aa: ASSFKTGNSPLH

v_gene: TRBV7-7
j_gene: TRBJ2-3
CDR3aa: ASSFTSGGTDTQY

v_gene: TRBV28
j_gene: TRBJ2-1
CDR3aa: ASTGNEQF

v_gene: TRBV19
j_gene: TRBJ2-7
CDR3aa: ASSEQGRRYEQY

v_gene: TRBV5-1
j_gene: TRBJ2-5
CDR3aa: ASSLKQGQETQY

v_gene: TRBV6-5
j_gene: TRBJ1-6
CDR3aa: ASRDQGDWDSPLH

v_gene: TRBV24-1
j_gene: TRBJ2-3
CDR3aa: ATRDRGADTQY

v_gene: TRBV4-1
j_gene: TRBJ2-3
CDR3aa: ASSHPSGGDTQY